Shown below are 26 T cell receptor beta chains from a single sample sequenced in a study of shared clonotypes between healthy human individuals. Profiled with immunoSEQ multiplex PCR; TCRdb holds only in-frame clones, not every one. The sample gives about 1.5 million clones, roughly 96% of which show up once; 1% to 1.5% is in the top ten. Sequencing input: naive CD4+ T cells sorted from blood. Subset: CD45RA+ positively selected. All receptors come from a man aged 25-40 years in good health.

The chain is built from TRBV28 and TRBJ2-5, with 7 nucleotides matching TRBD2. The CDR3 has 15 residues. With 2 bases clipped from V and 5 bases from J, the junction kept 8 bases outside the gene matches. Germline V gene sequence: CDR1 MDHEN, CDR2 SYDVKM. The CDR3 region is CASSLGGRAGETQYF. CDR3 nucleotide sequence: TGTGCCAGCAGTTTAGGAGGGAGGGCCGGGGAGACCCAGTACTTC.

Note on this clone: Other DNA sequences from this sample encode an identical CDR3 as well. The V and J genes are TRBV5-1 and TRBJ1-4, with a tentative D call TRBD1 (5 bases). CDR3 length: 13 amino acids. Germline values: CDR1 SGHRS, CDR2 YFSETQ. V was trimmed by 4 bases and J by 4 bases, leaving 8 bases between them. The CDR3 here is CASSRGSNEKLFF. CDR3 coding DNA: TGCGCCAGCAGCCGGGGGAGTAATGAAAAACTGTTTTTT.

The V and J genes are TRBV25-1 and TRBJ1-4, with 8 nucleotides matching TRBD1. V lost 4 bases and J lost 4; bases outside the gene matches: 2. CDR1 MGHDK and CDR2 SYGVNS come from the germline V gene. This CDR3 region has 14 residues. DNA of the CDR3: TGTGCCAGCAGTGCACAGGGGGTTAATGAAAAACTGTTTTTT. It codes for CASSAQGVNEKLFF.

The genes are TRBV5-1 and TRBJ2-5; D may be TRBD1 (6 bases). Germline CDR1 is SGHRS and CDR2 is YFSETQ. The V end was cut by 5 bases, the J end by 4 bases, with 18 bases between. CDR3 length equals 15 residues. The CDR3 loop is CASRDHGGAGETQYF. In nucleotides, the CDR3 is TGCGCCAGCAGGGATCATGGGGGCGCAGGAGAGACCCAGTACTTC.

The count of this clone is one. The gene calls are TRBV2 and TRBJ2-7, with D possibly being TRBD2 (7 bases). V was cut by 7 bases and J by 3 bases, with 16 bases left in between. Germline V gene lookup returns CDR1 SNHLY and CDR2 FYNNEI. The CDR3 covers 14 residues. The CDR3 reads CASKRGGGFYEQYF. CDR3 in DNA: TGTGCCAGCAAAAGAGGGGGGGGCTTCTACGAGCAGTACTTC.

This chain connects TRBV5-6 to TRBJ2-7; D gene ambiguous. V lost 0 bases, J lost 7 bases, and 14 bases lay in between. The CDR3 is made up of 14 amino acids. CDR1 and CDR2 (germline): SGHDT, YYEEEE. CDR3 in amino acids: CASSLALGHQEQYF. CDR3 bases: TGTGCCAGCAGCTTGGCCTTAGGGCACCAGGAGCAGTACTTC. The whole variable domain, filled in from reference TRBV5-6 and TRBJ2-7, reads DAGVTQSPTHLIKTRGQQVTLRCSPKSGHDTVSWYQQALGQGPQFIFQYYEEEERQRGNFPDRFSGHQFPNYSSELNVNALLLGDSALYLCASSLALGHQEQYFGPGTRLTVT.

Regarding this clone: The same CDR3 also results from other DNA sequences found in this sample. This chain joins TRBV28 and TRBJ1-4; 9 bases match TRBD1. CDR1 and CDR2 from the germline V gene are MDHEN and SYDVKM. Losses at the gene ends were 4 bases for V and 6 bases for J; bases not matched to a gene: 3. This CDR3 is 14 amino acids long. Here the CDR3 reads CASSSGTGYEKLFF. CDR3 nucleotides: TGTGCCAGCAGTTCCGGGACAGGGTATGAAAAACTGTTTTTT.

The chain carries TRBV7-3 and TRBJ2-3; the D call may be TRBD1 or TRBD2 (5 bases each). This CDR3 spans 15 amino acids. V was shortened by 3 bases and J by 2 bases, with 12 bases between the two germline ends. The germline V gene has CDR1 SGHTA and CDR2 FQGTGA. The CDR3 loop is CASSLAGAATDTQYF. For the CDR3, the DNA is TGTGCCAGCAGCTTGGCCGGGGCGGCCACAGATACGCAGTATTTT. Full variable domain (rest looked up from reference TRBV7-3 and TRBJ2-3): GAGVSQTPSNKVTEKGKYVELRCDPISGHTALYWYRQSLGQGPEFLIYFQGTGAADDSGLPNDRFFAVRPEGSVSTLKIQRTERGDSAVYLCASSLAGAATDTQYFGPGTRLTVL.

The CDR3 spells CSALTRGEQYF. In DNA, the CDR3 is TGCAGTGCTCTAACCCGGGGTGAGCAGTACTTC. This chain uses TRBV20-1 with TRBJ2-7, with D possibly matching TRBD2 (5 bases). Trimming removed 5 bases at V and 7 bases at J, with 12 bases between. The CDR3 has 11 residues. Looked up from germline, CDR1 is DFQATT and CDR2 is SNEGSKA (reference sequence).

The rearrangement links TRBV11-2 to TRBJ2-7; D is unclear. V was trimmed by 6 bases and J by 2 bases, leaving 11 bases between them. The CDR3 covers 13 residues. The germline gives CDR1 SGHAT, CDR2 FQNNGV. DNA for the CDR3: TGTGCCAGCAGGCCCATTGGGACCTACGAGCAGTACTTC. Amino acids: CASRPIGTYEQYF.

The chain is built from TRBV7-9 and TRBJ2-3, with D hard to call. CDR3 length: 12 residues. V lost 8 bases to trimming and J lost 7 bases, with 13 bases between them. Germline CDR1 and CDR2: SEHNR and FQNEAQ (reference sequence). The CDR3 DNA reads as TGTGCCAGCCGTTCCGGCACCTATACGCAGTATTTT. Its protein is CASRSGTYTQYF. The full variable domain, rest sourced from reference TRBV7-9 and TRBJ2-3, is DTGVSQNPRHKITKRGQNVTFRCDPISEHNRLYWYRQTLGQGPEFLTYFQNEAQLEKSRLLSDRFSAERPKGSFSTLEIQRTEQGDSAMYLCASRSGTYTQYFGPGTRLTVL.

The rearrangement links TRBV29-1 to TRBJ1-2; D is unresolved. The germline CDR1 and CDR2 sequences are SQVTM and ANQGSEA. Trimming took 1 base from V and 0 from J, leaving 3 bases between them. This CDR3 has 12 amino acids. CDR3 loop: CSVEGTNYGYTF. In DNA form, the CDR3 reads TGCAGCGTTGAAGGGACTAACTATGGCTACACCTTC.

J is TRBJ2-2 and V is TRBV5-6; D unclear. Germline CDR1 and CDR2: SGHDT and YYEEEE. Trimming left V 1 base short and J 1 base short, with 8 bases between. The CDR3 loop spans 15 amino acids. The CDR3 coding sequence is TGTGCCAGCAGCTTGTATGGCGGGAACACCGGGGAGCTGTTTTTT. Protein: CASSLYGGNTGELFF. The full variable domain, its missing parts supplied by reference TRBV5-6 and TRBJ2-2, is DAGVTQSPTHLIKTRGQQVTLRCSPKSGHDTVSWYQQALGQGPQFIFQYYEEEERQRGNFPDRFSGHQFPNYSSELNVNALLLGDSALYLCASSLYGGNTGELFFGEGSRLTVL.

The V call is TRBV6-1, the J call TRBJ1-3; no reliable D call. Germline V gene lookup returns CDR1 MNHNS and CDR2 SASEGT. V shed 6 bases and J shed 0 bases, with 12 bases lying between them. CDR3 length: 15 amino acids. CDR3 coding DNA: TGTGCCAGCAGCCCCACAGTCACCTCTGGAAACACCATATATTTT. Translating it yields CASSPTVTSGNTIYF.

The sample holds a few counts of this clone. This same CDR3 is encoded by further DNA sequences in the sample. V and J are TRBV27 and TRBJ2-7; TRBD1 matches at 10 bases. The trim removed 5 bases at V and 3 bases at J, leaving 4 bases unmatched. This CDR3 region has 14 residues. Germline V gene lookup returns CDR1 MNHEY and CDR2 SMNVEV (reference sequence). CDR3 residues: CASSPRDRGYEQYF. DNA of the CDR3: TGTGCCAGCAGTCCCCGGGACAGGGGCTACGAGCAGTACTTC.

This chain links TRBV18 with TRBJ2-3, with 7 bases fitting TRBD2. Germline V gene sequence: CDR1 KGHSH, CDR2 LQKENI. The CDR3 is 12 residues long. Trimming removed 3 bases from V and 15 bases from J; junction bases left unmatched: 9. This chain's CDR3 is CASSPPGLEGYF. Here the CDR3 DNA reads TGTGCCAGCTCACCTCCCGGACTAGAAGGTTATTTT.

V usage is TRBV5-5 and J usage is TRBJ2-3; D is undetermined. Germline CDR1 reads SGHKS; CDR2 reads YYEKEE (reference sequence). CDR3 length: 15 residues. The V and J ends lost 0 bases and 0 bases respectively, with 8 bases between them. This chain's CDR3 is CASSLEGSSTDTQYF. DNA for the CDR3: TGTGCCAGCAGCTTGGAAGGGTCTAGCACAGATACGCAGTATTTT.

The chain has TRBV27 and TRBJ2-7; TRBD2 agrees at 8 bases. Germline V gives CDR1 MNHEY, CDR2 SMNVEV (reference sequence). V lost 6 bases and J lost 7; bases outside the gene matches: 17. The CDR3 is 16 residues long. CDR3 amino acids: CASSPQRELPRMEQYF. The CDR3 DNA is TGTGCCAGCAGCCCCCAGCGGGAGCTCCCTCGAATGGAGCAGTACTTC.

The chain uses TRBV2 and TRBJ1-2, with 7 nucleotides matching TRBD1. The CDR3 sequence is 15 residues long. Germline CDR1 SNHLY, CDR2 FYNNEI. V trimming: 1 base; J trimming: 4 bases; junction bases outside the gene matches: 6. CDR3: CASSEDTGDAYGYTF. Written as DNA, the CDR3 is TGTGCCAGCAGTGAAGATACAGGGGATGCCTATGGCTACACCTTC.

The chain carries TRBV7-9 and TRBJ1-5; the D gene is possibly TRBD1 (5 bases). From germline, CDR1 is SEHNR and CDR2 FQNEAQ (reference sequence). The CDR3 length is 15 residues. V dropped 3 bases and J dropped 3 bases, with 12 bases sitting between them. The CDR3 is CASSFLGGSNQPQHF. The CDR3 DNA follows: TGTGCCAGCAGCTTTTTGGGGGGGTCCAATCAGCCCCAGCATTTT.

V usage is TRBV2 and J usage is TRBJ1-2, with 7 positions matching TRBD1. The CDR3 consists of 14 residues. Unmatched junction bases numbered 6, after V lost 3 bases and J lost 5 bases. The germline V gene has CDR1 SNHLY and CDR2 FYNNEI. The CDR3 loop is CASSEDRFLYGYTF. Written as DNA, the CDR3 is TGTGCCAGCAGTGAGGACAGGTTTCTTTATGGCTACACCTTC.

V and J are TRBV6-6 and TRBJ1-5; perhaps TRBD1 as D (5 bases). The CDR3 totals 15 residues. V lost 5 bases and J lost 2, with 13 bases in between. Germline lookup yields CDR1 MNHNY and CDR2 SVGAGI (reference sequence). The CDR3 DNA is TGTGCCAGCAGTCACAGGCCGCGGGGCAATCAGCCCCAGCATTTT. Its protein product is CASSHRPRGNQPQHF.

CDR3 region: CASSLALPGDVRGVYQPQHF. In nucleotides, the CDR3 is TGTGCCAGCAGTTTGGCACTGCCAGGGGATGTTAGGGGTGTGTATCAGCCCCAGCATTTT. V usage is TRBV28 and J usage is TRBJ1-5; maybe TRBD1 (6 bases). With 3 bases removed from V and 5 bases from J, the gap between germline ends came to 29 bases. CDR1 and CDR2 (germline): MDHEN, SYDVKM. This CDR3 has 20 residues.

This chain uses TRBV5-1 with TRBJ2-1; possible D gene TRBD2, 5 bases. The CDR3 is 17 amino acids. V lost 0 bases, J lost 6 bases, and 19 bases lay in between. The germline V gene has CDR1 SGHRS and CDR2 YFSETQ. Here the CDR3 reads CASSLGPSGPQSNEQFF. The CDR3, as DNA: TGCGCCAGCAGCTTGGGACCGAGCGGCCCCCAGAGCAATGAGCAGTTCTTC.

The chain has TRBV11-2 and TRBJ2-2; D call uncertain. This CDR3 has 18 amino acids. From germline, CDR1 is SGHAT and CDR2 FQNNGV. V was clipped by 2 bases and J by 6 bases, with 22 bases between them. CDR3 region: CASSLFLTLTPLAGELFF. DNA of the CDR3: TGTGCCAGCAGCTTATTTTTAACGCTAACACCCCTCGCCGGGGAGCTGTTTTTT.

J is TRBJ1-1 and V is TRBV18, with 11 nucleotides matching TRBD1. Per the germline V gene, CDR1 is KGHSH and CDR2 is LQKENI. J was trimmed by 7 bases and V by 4 bases; bases with no gene match: 5. This CDR3 is 14 amino acids long. The CDR3 here is CASSLGTGGNEAFF. In DNA form, the CDR3 reads TGTGCCAGCTCACTCGGGACAGGGGGGAATGAAGCTTTCTTT. Full variable domain (remainder filled in from reference TRBV18 and TRBJ1-1): NAGVMQNPRHLVRRRGQEARLRCSPMKGHSHVYWYRQLPEEGLKFMVYLQKENIIDESGMPKERFSAEFPKEGPSILRIQQVVRGDSAAYFCASSLGTGGNEAFFGQGTRLTVV.